This T cell receptor beta chain was profiled in a study of OX40 agonist ivuxolimab in advanced cancers. Concerning the study at large: Ivuxolimab was an agonistic, fully human IgG2 monoclonal antibody directed against OX40 (CD134), a costimulatory receptor. Intravenous ivuxolimab was administered to patients every 2 weeks at six dose levels: 0.01, 0.1, 0.3, 1.5, 3 and 10 mg/kg. Of the roughly 50 dose-escalation patients, hepatocellular carcinoma was present in some 19, melanoma in about 15, renal cell carcinoma in 9 and head and neck cancer in 9. The dose-escalation cohort was roughly 80% male with a mean age of about 60 years, ranging from roughly 20 to 80. Patients were allowed to have had prior anti-PD-1, anti-PD-L1 or anti-CTLA-4 therapy, and 40% to 45% of the dose-escalation patients had been treated with checkpoint inhibitors. Partial responses occurred in three dose-escalation patients: two with cutaneous melanoma and one with hepatocellular carcinoma. Peripheral TCRbeta sequencing aimed to test whether ivuxolimab altered TCR sequence diversity and caused clonal T-cell expansion. The paper covers the monotherapy dose-escalation part of the phase I ivuxolimab trial, which included N of about 56 patients.

To sequence the TCRbeta CDR3 region, genomic DNA was isolated from the sorted cells. TCRbeta CDR3 regions were sequenced using the immunoSEQ Assay. TCRdb mirrors the immuneACCESS table, restricted to in-frame sequences. Some clones are absent from its copies; in checked studies, under half trace to an unresolved V gene, and the reason for the others is unknown. This sample holds 35,000 to 45,000 clones; just over 85% were observed only once. The ten top clones hold 20% to 25% of the sample. The CDR3 goes from the cysteine to the phenylalanine over 15 residues. This entry keeps only the CDR3 DNA: 45 bases, framed from base 1. V trim: 4 bases; J trim: 4 bases; unmatched bases: 10. Reading the germline V gene gives CDR1 LGHNA and CDR2 YSLEER. On the study overall, not on this receptor specifically: Low levels of normalized T-cell clonal expansion were also seen in some patients who did not respond. At doses of 0.1 to 3.0 mg/kg, clonal expansion of both CD4+ and CD8+ blood T cells was observed from baseline to week 6. After ivuxolimab, more expanded clones were found on average in CD8+ T cells than in CD4+ T cells. The antigen specificity of the clonally expanded peripheral T cells was not determined. In the 0.1-3.0 mg/kg groups, partial responders were among the patients with the lowest normalized peripheral clonal expansion, particularly in CD8+ T cells.

Details on this clone: What this receptor recognizes is not known. Per-base qualities were not stored, and no clone one base away is much larger.

Patients with autoimmune disease history or receiving systemic immunosuppression were excluded from the trial. Peripheral blood for TCR sequencing was collected from all dose cohorts at baseline, on cycle 4 day 1, and on cycle 7 day 1. Samples came from an open-label, multicenter, first-in-human phase I dose-escalation trial of ivuxolimab. Adults with locally advanced or metastatic melanoma, renal cell carcinoma, hepatocellular carcinoma or head and neck squamous cell carcinoma were enrolled in the trial. Before TCR sequencing, CD4+ T cells and CD8+ T cells were sorted from peripheral blood as separate populations.

Sequenced material: CD4+ or CD8+ T cells sorted from blood, taken in a trial of the OX40 agonist ivuxolimab. Here the chain combines TRBV4-3 and TRBJ2-7; 7 central bases correspond to TRBD1. This receptor was taken from an adult with an advanced solid tumor such as melanoma, head and neck, liver or kidney cancer. For the CDR3, the sequence is CASSPRRTGAYEQYF. The nucleotides are TGCGCCAGCAGCCCCCGAAGGACAGGAGCATACGAGCAGTACTTC.